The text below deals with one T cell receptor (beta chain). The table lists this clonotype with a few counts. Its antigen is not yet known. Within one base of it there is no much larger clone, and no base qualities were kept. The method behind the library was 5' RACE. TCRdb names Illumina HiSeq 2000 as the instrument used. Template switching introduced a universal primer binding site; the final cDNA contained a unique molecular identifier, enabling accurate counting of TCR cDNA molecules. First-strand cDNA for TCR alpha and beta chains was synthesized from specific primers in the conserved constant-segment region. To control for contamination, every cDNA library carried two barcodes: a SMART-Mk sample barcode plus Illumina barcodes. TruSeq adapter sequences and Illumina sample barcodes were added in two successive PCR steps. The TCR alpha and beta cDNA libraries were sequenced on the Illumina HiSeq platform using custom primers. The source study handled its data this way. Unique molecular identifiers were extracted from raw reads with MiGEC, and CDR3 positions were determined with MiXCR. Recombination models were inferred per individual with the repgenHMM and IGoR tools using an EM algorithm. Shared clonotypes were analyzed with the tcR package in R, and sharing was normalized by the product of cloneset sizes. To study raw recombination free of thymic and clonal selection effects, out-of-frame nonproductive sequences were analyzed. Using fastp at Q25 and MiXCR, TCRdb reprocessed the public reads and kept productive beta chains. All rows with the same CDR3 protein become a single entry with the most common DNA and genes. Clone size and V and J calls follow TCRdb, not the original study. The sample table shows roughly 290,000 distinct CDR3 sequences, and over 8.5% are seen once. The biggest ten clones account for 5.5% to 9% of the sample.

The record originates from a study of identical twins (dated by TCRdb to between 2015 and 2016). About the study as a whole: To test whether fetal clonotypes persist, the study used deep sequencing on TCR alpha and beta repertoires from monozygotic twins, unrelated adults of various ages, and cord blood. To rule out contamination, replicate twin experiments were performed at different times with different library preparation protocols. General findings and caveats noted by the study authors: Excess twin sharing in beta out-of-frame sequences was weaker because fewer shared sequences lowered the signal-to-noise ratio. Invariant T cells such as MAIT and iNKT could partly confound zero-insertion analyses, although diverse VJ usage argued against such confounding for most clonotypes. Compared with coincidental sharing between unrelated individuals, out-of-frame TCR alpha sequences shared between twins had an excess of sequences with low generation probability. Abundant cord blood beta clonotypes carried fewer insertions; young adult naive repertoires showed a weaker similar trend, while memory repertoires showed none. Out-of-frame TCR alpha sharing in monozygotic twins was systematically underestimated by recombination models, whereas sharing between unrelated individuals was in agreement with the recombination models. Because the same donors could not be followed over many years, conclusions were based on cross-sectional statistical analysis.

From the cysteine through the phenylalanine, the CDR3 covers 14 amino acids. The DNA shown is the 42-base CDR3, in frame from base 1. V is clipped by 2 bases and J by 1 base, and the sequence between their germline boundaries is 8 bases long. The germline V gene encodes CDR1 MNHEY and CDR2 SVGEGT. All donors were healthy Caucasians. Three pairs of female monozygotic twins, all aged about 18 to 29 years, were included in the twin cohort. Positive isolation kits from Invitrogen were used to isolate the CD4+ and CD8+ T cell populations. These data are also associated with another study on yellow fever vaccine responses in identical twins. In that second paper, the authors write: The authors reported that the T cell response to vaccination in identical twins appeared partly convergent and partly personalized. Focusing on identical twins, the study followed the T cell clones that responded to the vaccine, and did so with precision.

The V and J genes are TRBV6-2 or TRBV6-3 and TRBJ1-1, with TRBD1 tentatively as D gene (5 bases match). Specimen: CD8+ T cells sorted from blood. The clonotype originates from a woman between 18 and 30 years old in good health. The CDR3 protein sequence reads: CASSYRGWNTEAFF. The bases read TGTGCCAGCAGTTACAGGGGTTGGAACACTGAAGCTTTCTTT.